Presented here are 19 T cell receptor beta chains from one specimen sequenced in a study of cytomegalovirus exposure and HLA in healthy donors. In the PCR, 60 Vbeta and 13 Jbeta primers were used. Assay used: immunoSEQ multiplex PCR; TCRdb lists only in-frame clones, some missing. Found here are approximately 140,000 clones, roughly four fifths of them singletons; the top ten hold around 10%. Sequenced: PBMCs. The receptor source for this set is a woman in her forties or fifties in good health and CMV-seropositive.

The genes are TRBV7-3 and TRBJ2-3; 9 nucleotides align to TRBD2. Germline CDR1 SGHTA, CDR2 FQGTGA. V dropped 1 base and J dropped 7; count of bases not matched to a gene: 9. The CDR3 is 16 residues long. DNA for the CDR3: TGTGCCAGCAGCTTAAAAGGCGGGGGGGATGGGAATACGCAGTATTTT. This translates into CASSLKGGGDGNTQYF. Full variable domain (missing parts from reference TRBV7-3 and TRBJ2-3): GAGVSQTPSNKVTEKGKYVELRCDPISGHTALYWYRQSLGQGPEFLIYFQGTGAADDSGLPNDRFFAVRPEGSVSTLKIQRTERGDSAVYLCASSLKGGGDGNTQYFGPGTRLTVL.

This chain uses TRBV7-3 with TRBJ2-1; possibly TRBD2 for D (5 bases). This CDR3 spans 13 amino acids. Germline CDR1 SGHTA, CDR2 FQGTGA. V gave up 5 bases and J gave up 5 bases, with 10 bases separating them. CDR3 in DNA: TGTGCCAGCAGCCCACTAGTAAACAATGAGCAGTTCTTC. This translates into CASSPLVNNEQFF.

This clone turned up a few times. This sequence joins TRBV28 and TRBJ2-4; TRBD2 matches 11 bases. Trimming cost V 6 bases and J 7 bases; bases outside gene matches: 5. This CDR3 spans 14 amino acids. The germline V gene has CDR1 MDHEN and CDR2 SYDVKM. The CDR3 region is CASSTSGSANIQYF. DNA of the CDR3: TGTGCCAGCAGCACTAGCGGGAGCGCGAACATTCAGTACTTC.

CDR3 DNA: TGTGCCAGCAGCCGCCCGTTTGGAGCGGGAGAAAAAGAGACCCAGTACTTC. It yields the protein CASSRPFGAGEKETQYF. The chain links TRBV11-2 to TRBJ2-5; 8 bases match TRBD2. The CDR3 has 17 amino acids. Per the germline V gene, CDR1 is SGHAT and CDR2 is FQNNGV. V shed 5 bases and J 3 bases; nucleotides not matched to a gene: 14.

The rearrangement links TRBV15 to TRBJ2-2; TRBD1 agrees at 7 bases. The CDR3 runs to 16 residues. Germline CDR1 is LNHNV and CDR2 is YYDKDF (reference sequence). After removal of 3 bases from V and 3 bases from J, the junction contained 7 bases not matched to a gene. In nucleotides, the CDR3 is TGTGCCACCAGCAGTACCGGGACAGCGCACACCGGGGAGCTGTTTTTT. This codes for CATSSTGTAHTGELFF.

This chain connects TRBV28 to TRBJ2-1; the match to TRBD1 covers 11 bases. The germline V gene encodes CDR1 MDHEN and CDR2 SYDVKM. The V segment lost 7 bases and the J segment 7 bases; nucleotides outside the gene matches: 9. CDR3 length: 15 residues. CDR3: CASIAPGQGGNEQFF. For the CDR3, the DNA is TGTGCCAGCATCGCACCGGGACAGGGGGGAAATGAGCAGTTCTTC.

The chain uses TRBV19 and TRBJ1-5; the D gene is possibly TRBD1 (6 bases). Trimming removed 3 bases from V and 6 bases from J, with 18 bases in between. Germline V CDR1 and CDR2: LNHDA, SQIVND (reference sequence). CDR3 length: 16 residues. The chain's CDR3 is CASSIGGAGAVQPQHF. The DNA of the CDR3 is TGTGCCAGTAGTATCGGGGGAGCGGGGGCGGTTCAGCCCCAGCATTTT.

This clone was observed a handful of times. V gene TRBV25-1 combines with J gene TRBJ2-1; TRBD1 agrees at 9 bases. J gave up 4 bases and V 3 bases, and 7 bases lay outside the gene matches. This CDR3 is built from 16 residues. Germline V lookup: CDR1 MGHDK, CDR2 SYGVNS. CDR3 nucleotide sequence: TGTGCCAGCAGTGAGTCCGGGACAGGGCCTTACAATGAGCAGTTCTTC. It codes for CASSESGTGPYNEQFF. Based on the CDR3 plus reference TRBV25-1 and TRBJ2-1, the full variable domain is EADIYQTPRYLVIGTGKKITLECSQTMGHDKMYWYQQDPGMELHLIHYSYGVNSTEKGDLSSESTVSRIRTEHFPLTLESARPSHTSQYLCASSESGTGPYNEQFFGPGTRLTVL.

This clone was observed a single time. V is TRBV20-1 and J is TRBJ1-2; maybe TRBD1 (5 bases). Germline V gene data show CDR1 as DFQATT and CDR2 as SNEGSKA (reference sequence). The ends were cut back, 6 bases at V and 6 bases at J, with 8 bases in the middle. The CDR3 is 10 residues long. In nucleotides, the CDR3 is TGCAGTGCATACAGGAATGGCTACACCTTC. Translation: CSAYRNGYTF.

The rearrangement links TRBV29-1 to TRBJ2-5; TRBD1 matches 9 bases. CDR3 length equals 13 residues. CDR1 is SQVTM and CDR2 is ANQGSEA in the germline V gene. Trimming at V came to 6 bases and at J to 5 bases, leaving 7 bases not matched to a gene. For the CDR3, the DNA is TGCAGCGTGCTGGGACAGGGCGGGGAGACCCAGTACTTC. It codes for CSVLGQGGETQYF.

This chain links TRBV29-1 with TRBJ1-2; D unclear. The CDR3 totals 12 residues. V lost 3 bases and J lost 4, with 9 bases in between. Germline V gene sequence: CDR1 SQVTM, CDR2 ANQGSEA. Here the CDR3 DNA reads TGCAGCGTTGAGTGGCAGTCCTATGGCTACACCTTC. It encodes CSVEWQSYGYTF.

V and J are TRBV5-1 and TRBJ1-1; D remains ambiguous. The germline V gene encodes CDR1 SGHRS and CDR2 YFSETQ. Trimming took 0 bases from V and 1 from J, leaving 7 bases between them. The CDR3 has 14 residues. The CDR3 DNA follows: TGCGCCAGCAGCTTGGAAATATCGAACACTGAAGCTTTCTTT. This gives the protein CASSLEISNTEAFF.

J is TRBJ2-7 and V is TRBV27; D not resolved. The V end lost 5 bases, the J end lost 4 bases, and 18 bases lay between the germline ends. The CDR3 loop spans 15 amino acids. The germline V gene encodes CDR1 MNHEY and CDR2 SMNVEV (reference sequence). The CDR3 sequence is CASSVLELHKYEQYF. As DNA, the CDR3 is TGTGCCAGCAGTGTGTTGGAGTTACATAAGTACGAGCAGTACTTC.

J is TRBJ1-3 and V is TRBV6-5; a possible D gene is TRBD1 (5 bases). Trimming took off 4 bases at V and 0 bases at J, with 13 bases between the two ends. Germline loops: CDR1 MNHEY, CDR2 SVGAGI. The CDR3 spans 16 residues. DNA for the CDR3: TGTGCCAGCAGTTCGTCGGGACTTAGCTCTGGAAACACCATATATTTT. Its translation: CASSSSGLSSGNTIYF.

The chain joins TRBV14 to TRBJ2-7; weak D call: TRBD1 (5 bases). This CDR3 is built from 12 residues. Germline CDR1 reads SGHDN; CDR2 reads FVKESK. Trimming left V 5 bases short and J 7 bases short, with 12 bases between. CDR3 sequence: CASSAPRGEQYF. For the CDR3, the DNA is TGTGCCAGCAGCGCCCCTAGGGGTGAGCAGTACTTC.

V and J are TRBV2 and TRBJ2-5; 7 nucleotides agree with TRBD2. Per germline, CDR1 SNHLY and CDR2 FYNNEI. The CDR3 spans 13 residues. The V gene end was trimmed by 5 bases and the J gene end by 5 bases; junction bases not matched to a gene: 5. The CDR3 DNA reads TGTGCCAGCAGTCCGACTAGCCCCGAGACCCAGTACTTC. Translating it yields CASSPTSPETQYF. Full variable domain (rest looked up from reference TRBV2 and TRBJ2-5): EPEVTQTPSHQVTQMGQEVILRCVPISNHLYFYWYRQILGQKVEFLVSFYNNEISEKSEIFDDQFSVERPDGSNFTLKIRSTKLEDSAMYFCASSPTSPETQYFGPGTRLLVL.

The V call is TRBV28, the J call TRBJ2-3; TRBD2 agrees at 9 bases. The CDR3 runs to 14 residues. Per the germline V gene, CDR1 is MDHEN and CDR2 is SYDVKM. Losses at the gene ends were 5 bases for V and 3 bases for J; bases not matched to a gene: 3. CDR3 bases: TGTGCCAGCAGTCCGGGACTAGCAACAGATACGCAGTATTTT. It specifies CASSPGLATDTQYF.

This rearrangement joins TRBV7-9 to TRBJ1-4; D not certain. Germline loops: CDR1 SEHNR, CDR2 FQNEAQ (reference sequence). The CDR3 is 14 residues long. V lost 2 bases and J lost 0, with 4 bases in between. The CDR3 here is CASSLRSTNEKLFF. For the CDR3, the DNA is TGTGCCAGCAGCTTACGGTCAACTAATGAAAAACTGTTTTTT.

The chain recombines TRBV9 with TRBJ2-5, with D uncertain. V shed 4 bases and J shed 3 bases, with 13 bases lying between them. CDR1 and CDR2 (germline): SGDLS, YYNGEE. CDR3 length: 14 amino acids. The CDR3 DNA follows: TGTGCCAGCAGCCCCCGAGGAGCTGAAGAGACCCAGTACTTC. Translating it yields CASSPRGAEETQYF.